The 8 T cell receptor beta chains in this list originate from one sample, sequenced in a study of cytomegalovirus exposure and HLA in healthy donors. The PCR was carried out with 60 Vbeta primers and 13 Jbeta primers. Libraries were prepared by immunoSEQ multiplex PCR; TCRdb keeps only in-frame clonotypes and omits some of them. This sample has fewer than 200,000 clones; about 12% occur once, and the top ten carry 7.8%. Sequenced: PBMCs. The receptor set was obtained from a man aged 45-65 years in good health and CMV-seropositive.

The J gene is TRBJ2-7, the V gene TRBV6-1; 8 bases are a match to TRBD1. The germline V gene has CDR1 MNHNS and CDR2 SASEGT. The CDR3 is 15 residues long. The V segment lost 6 bases and the J segment 0 bases; nucleotides outside the gene matches: 7. CDR3 sequence reads: CASRPGTGLSYEQYV. The CDR3 DNA reads as TGTGCCAGCAGACCCGGGACAGGACTCTCCTACGAGCAGTACGTC.

This clone has only a few counts. This chain connects TRBV30 to TRBJ1-6; D not certain. The CDR3 is made up of 15 amino acids. Germline V CDR1 and CDR2: GTSNPN, SVGIG (reference sequence). Between the trimmed V and J ends, which lost 1 base and 11 bases, there was a span of 18 bases. This CDR3 is CAWSARGEAKPPLHF. CDR3 in DNA: TGTGCCTGGAGTGCTCGTGGGGAGGCGAAACCACCCCTCCACTTT.

The table lists this clone with a few counts. The chain combines TRBV6-6 with TRBJ1-1; possibly TRBD1 for D (5 bases). The CDR3 consists of 15 residues. Trimming removed 7 bases from V and 2 bases from J, with 17 bases in between. Germline V gives CDR1 MNHNY, CDR2 SVGAGI (reference sequence). As DNA, the CDR3 is TGTGCCAGCAATTCGAGGGGCGGGGGAAACACTGAAGCTTTCTTT. Translated, it gives CASNSRGGGNTEAFF.

The chain is built from TRBV10-1 and TRBJ1-5, with 7 bases that match TRBD1. J gave up 5 bases and V 9 bases, and 4 bases lay outside the gene matches. This CDR3 has 12 residues. Germline CDR1 reads WNHNN; CDR2 reads SYGVQD (reference sequence). CDR3 nucleotide sequence: TGCGCCAGTCGCACAGGGGATCAGCCCCAGCATTTT. Translating gives CASRTGDQPQHF.

V usage is TRBV25-1 and J usage is TRBJ2-5; D is ambiguous. The V and J ends lost 0 bases and 6 bases respectively, with 2 bases between them. This CDR3 comprises 11 residues. Germline V CDR1 and CDR2: MGHDK, SYGVNS. CDR3 residues: CASSEYKTQYF. CDR3 DNA sequence: TGTGCCAGCAGTGAATACAAGACCCAGTACTTC. Full variable domain (missing parts from reference TRBV25-1 and TRBJ2-5): EADIYQTPRYLVIGTGKKITLECSQTMGHDKMYWYQQDPGMELHLIHYSYGVNSTEKGDLSSESTVSRIRTEHFPLTLESARPSHTSQYLCASSEYKTQYFGPGTRLLVL.

This chain uses TRBV11-3 with TRBJ2-5; TRBD1 matches at 8 bases. The CDR3 covers 17 residues. The V gene's germline CDR1 is SGHNT and CDR2 YENEEA. The junction had 11 bases not matched to a gene; V was cut back by 1 base and J by 4 bases. CDR3 sequence (DNA): TGTGCCAGCAGCTTAGGCCTCTTTGCCAGGGGGCCAGAGACCCAGTACTTC. Its protein is CASSLGLFARGPETQYF.

Comments on this clone: Germline is not matched at one junction end, which may reflect a read error. This chain connects TRBV4-1 to TRBJ2-5; possible D gene TRBD1, 5 bases. This CDR3 contains 17 residues. CDR1 is MGHRA, CDR2 YSYEKL, per germline. The CDR3 region is CASSQVLSVRVQETQYF. CDR3 coding DNA: TGCGCCAGCAGCCAAGTTCTTTCCGTCCGGGTACAGGAGACGCAGTACTTC.

This rearrangement joins TRBV7-8 to TRBJ2-1, with D maybe TRBD1 (5 bases). V shed 6 bases and J shed 8 bases, with 11 bases lying between them. The CDR3 sequence is 12 residues long. Germline CDR1 is SGHVS and CDR2 is FQNEAQ. The CDR3 here is CASSRQLDEQFF. Written as DNA, the CDR3 is TGTGCCAGCAGTCGACAGCTAGATGAGCAGTTCTTC.